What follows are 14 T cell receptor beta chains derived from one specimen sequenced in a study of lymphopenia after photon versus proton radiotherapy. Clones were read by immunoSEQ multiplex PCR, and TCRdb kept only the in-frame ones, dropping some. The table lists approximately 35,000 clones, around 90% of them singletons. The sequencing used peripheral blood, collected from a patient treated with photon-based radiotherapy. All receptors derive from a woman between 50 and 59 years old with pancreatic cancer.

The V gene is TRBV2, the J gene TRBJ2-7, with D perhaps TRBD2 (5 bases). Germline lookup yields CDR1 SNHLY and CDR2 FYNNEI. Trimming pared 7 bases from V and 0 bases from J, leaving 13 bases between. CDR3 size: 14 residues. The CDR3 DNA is TGTGCCAGCATTCTGGCGGGCGCCTCCTACGAGCAGTACTTC. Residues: CASILAGASYEQYF.

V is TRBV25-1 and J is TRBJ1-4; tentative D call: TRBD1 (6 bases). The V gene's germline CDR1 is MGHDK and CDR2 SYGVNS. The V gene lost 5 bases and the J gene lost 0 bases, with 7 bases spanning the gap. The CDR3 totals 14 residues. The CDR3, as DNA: TGTGCCAGCAGTCGACAGGCAACTAATGAAAAACTGTTTTTT. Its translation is CASSRQATNEKLFF.

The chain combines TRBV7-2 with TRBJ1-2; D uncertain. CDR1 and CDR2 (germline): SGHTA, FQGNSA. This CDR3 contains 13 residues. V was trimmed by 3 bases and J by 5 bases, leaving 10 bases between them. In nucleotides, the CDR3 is TGTGCCAGCAGCTTGGGCAGGTCTTATGGCTACACCTTC. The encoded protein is CASSLGRSYGYTF.

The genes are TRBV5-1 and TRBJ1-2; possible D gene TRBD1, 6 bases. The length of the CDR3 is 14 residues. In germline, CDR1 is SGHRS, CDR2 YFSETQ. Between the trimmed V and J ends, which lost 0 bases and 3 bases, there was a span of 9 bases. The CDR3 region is CASSLGAGDYGYTF. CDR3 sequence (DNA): TGCGCCAGCAGCTTGGGCGCAGGGGACTATGGCTACACCTTC.

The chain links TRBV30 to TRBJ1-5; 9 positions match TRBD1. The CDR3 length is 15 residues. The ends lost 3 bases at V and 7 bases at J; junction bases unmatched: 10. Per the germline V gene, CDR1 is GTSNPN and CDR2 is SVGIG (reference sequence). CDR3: CAWSLTGGQGQPQHF. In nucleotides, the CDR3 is TGTGCCTGGAGCCTTACAGGGGGCCAGGGGCAGCCCCAGCATTTT.

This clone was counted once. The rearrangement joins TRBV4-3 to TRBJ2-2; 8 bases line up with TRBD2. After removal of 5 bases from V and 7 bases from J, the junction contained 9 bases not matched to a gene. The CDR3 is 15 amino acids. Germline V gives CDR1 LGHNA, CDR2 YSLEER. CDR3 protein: CASSSRGGMSGELFF. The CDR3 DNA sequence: TGCGCCAGCAGCTCCCGGGGGGGGATGAGCGGGGAGCTGTTTTTT.

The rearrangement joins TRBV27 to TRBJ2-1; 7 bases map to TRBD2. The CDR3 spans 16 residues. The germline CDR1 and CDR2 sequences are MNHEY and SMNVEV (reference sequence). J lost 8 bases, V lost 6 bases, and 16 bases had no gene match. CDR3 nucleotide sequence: TGTGCCAGCAGCCCCGCGGCTAGCGGCTTCCCCTATGAGCAGTTCTTC. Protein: CASSPAASGFPYEQFF.

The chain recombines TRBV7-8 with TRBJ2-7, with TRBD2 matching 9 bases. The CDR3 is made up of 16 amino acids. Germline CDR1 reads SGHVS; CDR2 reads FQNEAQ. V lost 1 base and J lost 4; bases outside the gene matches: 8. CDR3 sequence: CASSLEAAGGPYEQYF. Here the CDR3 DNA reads TGTGCCAGCAGCTTAGAGGCGGCGGGAGGGCCGTACGAGCAGTACTTC.

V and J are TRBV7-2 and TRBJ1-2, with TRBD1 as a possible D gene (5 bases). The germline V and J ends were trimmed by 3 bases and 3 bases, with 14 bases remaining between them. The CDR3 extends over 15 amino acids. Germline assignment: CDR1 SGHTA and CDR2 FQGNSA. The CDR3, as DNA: TGTGCCAGCAGCTTGGGGCAGGGACTAGACTATGGCTACACCTTC. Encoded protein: CASSLGQGLDYGYTF.

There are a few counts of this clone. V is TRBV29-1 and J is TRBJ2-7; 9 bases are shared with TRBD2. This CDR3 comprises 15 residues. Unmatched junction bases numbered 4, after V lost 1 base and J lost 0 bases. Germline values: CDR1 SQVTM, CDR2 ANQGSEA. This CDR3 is CSVEVAGGSSYEQYF. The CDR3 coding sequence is TGCAGCGTTGAAGTGGCGGGGGGGAGCTCCTACGAGCAGTACTTC.

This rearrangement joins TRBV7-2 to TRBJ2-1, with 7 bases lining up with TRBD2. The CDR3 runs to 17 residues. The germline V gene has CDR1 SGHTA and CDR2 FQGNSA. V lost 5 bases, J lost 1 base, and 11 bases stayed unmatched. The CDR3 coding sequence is TGTGCCAGCAGCCCGAGTACGGGAGCGGGGTCCTACAATGAGCAGTTCTTC. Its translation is CASSPSTGAGSYNEQFF.

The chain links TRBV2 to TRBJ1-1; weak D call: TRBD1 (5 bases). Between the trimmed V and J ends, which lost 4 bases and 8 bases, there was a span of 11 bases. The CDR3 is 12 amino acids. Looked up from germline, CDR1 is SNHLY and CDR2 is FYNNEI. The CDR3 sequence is CASSAGWGEAFF. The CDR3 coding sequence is TGTGCCAGCAGTGCGGGATGGGGGGAAGCTTTCTTT.

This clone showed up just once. CDR3 region: CASKSGGGRINEQFF. Here the CDR3 DNA reads TGTGCCAGCAAGTCCGGGGGAGGGAGAATCAATGAGCAGTTCTTC. The chain joins TRBV6-5 to TRBJ2-1; 7 bases are shared with TRBD2. J gave up 6 bases and V 7 bases, and 12 bases lay outside the gene matches. This CDR3 spans 15 amino acids. CDR1 MNHEY and CDR2 SVGAGI come from the germline V gene.

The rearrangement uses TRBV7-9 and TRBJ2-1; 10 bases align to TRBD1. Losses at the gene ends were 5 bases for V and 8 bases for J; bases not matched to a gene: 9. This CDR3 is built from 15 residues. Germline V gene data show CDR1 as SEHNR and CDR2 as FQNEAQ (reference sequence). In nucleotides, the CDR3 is TGTGCCAGCAGCCCGCGACAGGGGGCAATCGATGAGCAGTTCTTC. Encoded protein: CASSPRQGAIDEQFF.